The 6 T cell receptor beta chains below all came from one sample that was sequenced in a study of cytomegalovirus exposure and HLA in healthy donors. Vbeta (60) and Jbeta (13) primers were used in the PCR. The protocol was immunoSEQ multiplex PCR, while the TCRdb copy is restricted to in-frame clones and leaves out a portion. This sample has roughly 120,000 clones; around 77% occur once, and the top ten carry about 5%. The specimen sequenced was PBMCs. The source is a woman aged 25 to 39 in good health and CMV-seropositive.

This CDR3 is CASSFSGRRRETQYF. The DNA for the CDR3 is TGTGCCAGCAGCTTTTCCGGGCGGAGGAGAGAGACCCAGTACTTC. The V and J genes are TRBV13 and TRBJ2-5; possible D gene TRBD2, 5 bases. Germline assignment: CDR1 PRHDT and CDR2 FYEKMQ (reference sequence). The CDR3 is 15 amino acids. V lost 3 bases, J lost 4 bases, and 15 bases lay in between.

The rearrangement links TRBV9 to TRBJ1-1; maybe TRBD1 (5 bases). CDR1 SGDLS and CDR2 YYNGEE come from the germline V gene. The CDR3 loop spans 15 amino acids. V dropped 7 bases and J dropped 5 bases, with 21 bases sitting between them. In DNA, the CDR3 is TGTGCCAGCTCCGGACACACGCCTGGGGAAACTGAAGCTTTCTTT. Residues: CASSGHTPGETEAFF.

The genes are TRBV7-3 and TRBJ2-3; no clear D. CDR1 SGHTA and CDR2 FQGTGA come from the germline V gene. V lost 4 bases and J lost 2, with 4 bases in between. The CDR3 contains 12 residues. In DNA form, the CDR3 reads TGTGCCAGCAGCTCCAACACAGATACGCAGTATTTT. It translates to CASSSNTDTQYF.

J is TRBJ2-2 and V is TRBV9, with D possibly matching TRBD1 (6 bases). The germline CDR1 and CDR2 sequences are SGDLS and YYNGEE. The germline V and J ends were trimmed by 4 bases and 3 bases, with 19 bases remaining between them. This CDR3 comprises 17 residues. Here the CDR3 DNA reads TGTGCCAGCAGCCCGGGCCGCGATACAGGGTACACCGGGGAGCTGTTTTTT. Translated: CASSPGRDTGYTGELFF.

A few counts support this clone. V usage is TRBV5-1 and J usage is TRBJ2-6; D is ambiguous. CDR1 is SGHRS and CDR2 is YFSETQ in the germline V gene. The CDR3 sequence is 14 residues long. V lost 5 bases and J 1 base, leaving 7 bases between the germline ends. CDR3: CASRTGSGANVLTF. The DNA of the CDR3 is TGCGCCAGCAGGACTGGATCTGGGGCCAACGTCCTGACTTTC. The full variable domain, in which reference TRBV5-1 and TRBJ2-6 provide the parts outside the CDR3, is KAGVTQTPRYLIKTRGQQVTLSCSPISGHRSVSWYQQTPGQGLQFLFEYFSETQRNKGNFPGRFSGRQFSNSRSEMNVSTLELGDSALYLCASRTGSGANVLTFGAGSRLTVL.

Worth noting for this clone: The sample has other DNA sequences that encode this CDR3 too. The rearrangement uses TRBV27 and TRBJ1-4; D not resolved. The CDR3 extends over 13 amino acids. V shed 2 bases and J shed 5 bases, with 6 bases lying between them. From germline, CDR1 is MNHEY and CDR2 SMNVEV (reference sequence). The CDR3 loop reads CASSLRRNEKLFF. The CDR3 DNA follows: TGTGCCAGCAGTTTAAGGAGAAATGAAAAACTGTTTTTT.